This T cell receptor beta chain was retrieved from a study of early T cells in non-severe SARS-CoV-2 infection. Study-wide background: RNA in bulk from unsorted whole blood was sequenced, and chains were unpaired. General observations from the study: The VDJdb matching leaned toward anti-spike CD8 responses and overlooked private and CD4 specificities.

Unique molecular identifiers were affixed to single, distinct cDNA molecules. A single record per CDR3 protein comes from TCRdb applying MiXCR to the 5' RACE reads. The data hold tens of thousands of distinct CDR3 sequences, with more than 4.5% observed a single time. This clonotype came up a few times. Its specificity is not known. Germline V gives CDR1 SQVTM, CDR2 ANQGSEA. The V and J ends lost 1 base and 4 bases respectively, with 13 bases between them. CDR3 length: 14 amino acids. This chain connects TRBV29-1 to TRBJ1-2, with a weak D call TRBD1 (5 bases). The receptor was derived from an adult who was a healthcare worker with PCR-confirmed SARS-CoV-2 infection or an uninfected control (not recorded which). The specimen comprised whole blood, sampled at baseline. This chain's CDR3 is CSVEVSRGTYGYTF. The CDR3 DNA follows: TGCAGCGTTGAAGTTAGTCGGGGGACCTATGGCTACACCTTC. Filled out from reference TRBV29-1 and TRBJ1-2, the complete variable domain reads SAVISQKPSRDICQRGTSLTIQCQVDSQVTMMFWYRQQPGQSLTLIATANQGSEATYESGFVIDKFPISRPNLTFSTLTVSNMSPEDSSIYLCSVEVSRGTYGYTFGSGTRLTVV.